This TCR beta chain was documented in a study of tumor-infiltrating lymphocytes in glioblastoma multiforme. TCR beta libraries were built from RNA through three nested multiplex PCR rounds using modified ARM-PCR. TCRdb ran MiXCR on the multiplex PCR reads and lists one entry per CDR3 protein. The table records about 32,000 distinct CDR3 sequences, roughly two thirds of them present only once. This clonotype was observed a single time. At one boundary the junction diverges from the germline segment, which might be a read error. Germline-derived CDR1 and CDR2 are DFQATT and SNEGSKA (reference sequence). CDR3 length: 13 amino acids.

The chain joins TRBV20-1 to TRBJ2-1, with a weak D call TRBD1 (5 bases). The source of this sequence is a male donor with glioblastoma. The specimen was brain tumor tissue. CDR3 DNA sequence: TGCGGTGCTGGTAGGGGCAGAGGTGATGAGCAGTTCTTC. Translation: CGAGRGRGDEQFF.